This T cell receptor (beta chain) originates from a study of blood T cell repertoires in COVID-19. Across the study: COVID-19 samples collected from the United States, Italy and Spain covered acute and convalescent phases. Sample material is recorded as cDNA or gDNA derived from T cells, B-cell-depleted T cells, or PBMCs.

Original analysis: Using reference gene primer amplification, nucleated cell counts were estimated. The protocol was immunoSEQ multiplex PCR, while the TCRdb copy is restricted to in-frame clones and leaves out a portion. V, J and clone size are taken as reported in that table, and D and trimming were inferred from the DNA itself. The sample consists of approximately 93,000 clones, around 72% of them appearing once. Germline V gene sequence: CDR1 SGHRS, CDR2 YFSETQ. V was cut by 4 bases and J by 2 bases, with 11 bases left in between. The CDR3 contains 14 residues. This TCR was sampled from a woman of 80 years or more with acute or convalescent COVID-19. The sequenced material came from peripheral blood. This sequence joins TRBV5-1 and TRBJ2-3; D not resolved. The CDR3 DNA sequence: TGCGCCAGCAGCCTGCCGGCGGACACAGATACGCAGTATTTT. Translated, it gives CASSLPADTDTQYF.